The source of this T cell receptor (beta chain) is a study of cytomegalovirus exposure and HLA in healthy donors. The CDR3 covers 14 residues. V lost 1 base to trimming and J lost 3 bases; unmatched junction nucleotides: 2. Germline CDR1 reads MGHDK; CDR2 reads SYGVNS. This clone appeared once. Its antigen is currently unknown. The PCR ran on 60 Vbeta and 13 Jbeta primers. Only in-frame clones appear in the TCRdb table, and some are missing; sequencing was by immunoSEQ multiplex PCR. The sample has roughly 160,000 clones; over 60% are singletons. Findings and caveats of the study: Rarity held for most TCR sequences, but there were some public TCRs that occurred in many donors. For most subjects, TCR beta sequences were reported to predict HLA-A and HLA-B alleles with accuracy. Later on, analysis showed that most CMV-associated TCR beta chains appeared to be HLA-restricted.

Sample: PBMCs. The TCR was taken from a man aged 45-65 years in good health and CMV-seropositive. The genes are TRBV25-1 and TRBJ2-5, with 7 bases identical to TRBD1. CDR3 DNA: TGTGCCAGCAGTGAATGGACAGGCGAAGAGACCCAGTACTTC. Translated: CASSEWTGEETQYF.